Presented here are 23 T cell receptor beta chains from one specimen sequenced in a study of T cells in Graves' hyperthyroidism and ophthalmopathy (dated by TCRdb to the late 2010s). Library preparation used multiplex PCR. Sequencing was performed on an Illumina HiSeq 2000. Amplification of TCR beta CDR3 regions was carried out from RNA transcripts. A first-round RT-PCR of the TCR CDR3 used the HTBI primer set with the Qiagen OneStep RT-PCR kit. The public reads were run again by TCRdb, first through fastp at Q25 and then through MiXCR, and only productive beta chains were kept. Rows merge per CDR3 protein into single entries with the most common DNA and genes. The sample table holds over 700,000 distinct CDR3 sequences, of which roughly 32% were seen once. The ten largest account for around 31% of the sample. The sequencing input was blood. These receptors originate from a woman aged 35 to 49 with Graves' hyperthyroidism.

V gene TRBV20-1 combines with J gene TRBJ1-2, with 12 bases identical to TRBD1. J lost 6 bases, V lost 4 bases, and 6 bases had no gene match. Germline V gives CDR1 DFQATT, CDR2 SNEGSKA (reference sequence). The CDR3 sequence is 14 residues long. Written as DNA, the CDR3 is TGCAGTGCTACCCTCGGGACAGGGGGCGATGGCTACACCTTC. Translating gives CSATLGTGGDGYTF.

This chain joins TRBV7-3 and TRBJ1-4, with no clear D. The CDR3 sequence is 15 residues long. Trimming took off 5 bases at V and 4 bases at J, with 14 bases between the two ends. Germline CDR1 reads SGHTA; CDR2 reads FQGTGA. DNA of the CDR3: TGTGCCAGCAGCCCCAAAGTATGGCGTAATGAAAAACTGTTTTTT. It specifies CASSPKVWRNEKLFF.

As for this clonotype: A read error is possible here, since a much larger clone lies one base away. The chain employs TRBV25-1 and TRBJ2-5, with D possibly being TRBD1 (6 bases). Germline V gives CDR1 MGHDK, CDR2 SYGVNS. The CDR3 is 16 amino acids. The CDR3 spells CASSEYWTDLQETQCF. The CDR3 region has the DNA TGTGCCAGCAGTGAATATTGGACAGACCTGCAAGAGACCCAGTGCTTC. The variable domain in full, completed from reference TRBV25-1 and TRBJ2-5, reads EADIYQTPRYLVIGTGKKITLECSQTMGHDKMYWYQQDPGMELHLIHYSYGVNSTEKGDLSSESTVSRIRTEHFPLTLESARPSHTSQYLCASSEYWTDLQETQCFGPGTRLLVL.

This clonotype was detected many times. The chain joins TRBV2 to TRBJ1-3, with no clear D. V was trimmed by 7 bases and J by 3 bases, leaving 19 bases between them. This CDR3 has 16 residues. CDR1 and CDR2 (germline): SNHLY, FYNNEI. CDR3 residues: CASTSGVSYVGNTIYF. CDR3 coding DNA: TGTGCCAGCACTAGTGGTGTTTCTTATGTTGGAAACACCATATATTTT.

This chain connects TRBV6-5 to TRBJ1-1; D possibly corresponds to TRBD1 (5 bases). Looked up from germline, CDR1 is MNHEY and CDR2 is SVGAGI. This CDR3 region has 13 residues. With 0 bases removed from V and 7 bases from J, the gap between germline ends came to 9 bases. The CDR3 nucleotides read TGTGCCAGCAGTTACTCGAGGGGATTTGAAGCTTTCTTT. Translation gives CASSYSRGFEAFF.

In this sample, this clonotype turned up a few times. The rearrangement joins TRBV20-1 to TRBJ2-7, with D tentatively TRBD2 (6 bases). The CDR3 has 14 residues. Germline CDR1 is DFQATT and CDR2 is SNEGSKA (reference sequence). The V and J ends lost 5 bases and 2 bases respectively, with 16 bases between them. The CDR3 reads CSAEELATTYEQYF. The CDR3 DNA sequence: TGCAGTGCTGAAGAACTAGCAACGACCTACGAGCAGTACTTC.

Worth noting for this clonotype: This sequence may be a read error, since a much larger clone differs from it by one base. The V call is TRBV12-3 or TRBV12-4, the J call TRBJ1-6; D is unclear. The length of the CDR3 is 14 residues. Trimming removed 8 bases from V and 17 bases from J, with 25 bases in between. In nucleotides, the CDR3 is TGTGCCAGCTCCGAGTTGGGCAGGATGATGGCCTTCCACTTT. Amino acids: CASSELGRMMAFHF.

This clonotype was detected ten times or more. The V and J genes are TRBV6-6 and TRBJ1-3; TRBD1 agrees at 7 bases. The J segment lost 0 bases and the V segment lost 4 bases, leaving 3 bases of the junction unmatched. The germline V gene encodes CDR1 MNHNY and CDR2 SVGAGI (reference sequence). The CDR3 contains 15 residues. CDR3 in DNA: TGTGCCAGCAGTTGGGGACAGTCCTCTGGAAACACCATATATTTT. As protein: CASSWGQSSGNTIYF.

This clonotype was seen repeatedly, ten times or more. CDR3 sequence: CSVEGTSGTYEQYF. CDR3 coding DNA: TGCAGCGTTGAGGGAACTAGCGGTACCTACGAGCAGTACTTC. The chain employs TRBV29-1 and TRBJ2-7; 8 nucleotides match TRBD2. The germline V gene encodes CDR1 SQVTM and CDR2 ANQGSEA. The CDR3 runs 14 residues. Trimming at V came to 3 bases and at J to 2 bases, leaving 6 bases not matched to a gene.

This clonotype was found once. V and J are TRBV9 and TRBJ1-2, with 8 bases fitting TRBD1. The CDR3 is 16 residues long. V lost 4 bases and J lost 2; bases outside the gene matches: 10. CDR1 and CDR2 from the germline V gene are SGDLS and YYNGEE. The CDR3 DNA sequence: TGTGCCAGCAGCAGTCCTGGGACAGGTGGAAACTATGGCTACACCTTC. Amino acids: CASSSPGTGGNYGYTF.

At least ten counts were recorded for this clonotype. The CDR3 region has the DNA TGCAGTGCTAGCCGGGACACCTACTATGGCTACACCTTC. Encoded protein: CSASRDTYYGYTF. This sequence joins TRBV20-1 and TRBJ1-2, with D possibly being TRBD1 (6 bases). Trimming stripped 3 bases from V and 3 bases from J, with 11 bases between. Germline CDR1 reads DFQATT; CDR2 reads SNEGSKA (reference sequence). This CDR3 has 13 residues.

The sample holds many counts of this clonotype. This chain connects TRBV4-1 to TRBJ1-2; tentatively, D is TRBD1 (5 bases). In germline, CDR1 is MGHRA, CDR2 YSYEKL. The CDR3 is made up of 14 amino acids. Deletions cut 4 bases from V and 4 bases from J, with 13 bases between. The CDR3 is CASSLRGEGYGYTF. The CDR3 region has the DNA TGCGCCAGCAGCCTCCGGGGGGAAGGCTATGGCTACACCTTC.

This chain uses TRBV15 with TRBJ2-7, with D uncertain. Germline assignment: CDR1 LNHNV and CDR2 YYDKDF (reference sequence). The V end was cut by 5 bases, the J end by 0 bases, with 14 bases between. The CDR3 has 15 amino acids. The CDR3 is CATSEDRVFSYEQYF. CDR3 in DNA: TGTGCCACCAGCGAGGATCGGGTTTTCTCCTACGAGCAGTACTTC. Combining the CDR3 with reference TRBV15 and TRBJ2-7 gives the whole variable domain DAMVIQNPRYQVTQFGKPVTLSCSQTLNHNVMYWYQQKSSQAPKLLFHYYDKDFNNEADTPDNFQSRRPNTSFCFLDIRSPGLGDTAMYLCATSEDRVFSYEQYFGPGTRLTVT.

This chain links TRBV10-3 with TRBJ1-6; D possibly corresponds to TRBD1 (5 bases). Germline V lookup: CDR1 ENHRY, CDR2 SYGVKD. This CDR3 contains 13 residues. V was pared by 5 bases and J by 13 bases, with 15 bases between. The CDR3 loop reads CAISRLQVQPLHF. The CDR3 DNA reads as TGTGCCATCAGTCGATTACAGGTTCAGCCCCTCCACTTT.

V is TRBV11-2 and J is TRBJ1-4, with TRBD1 as a possible D gene (5 bases). CDR1 is SGHAT, CDR2 FQNNGV, per germline. The CDR3 has 13 amino acids. V was pared by 5 bases and J by 4 bases, with 8 bases between. CDR3 in amino acids: CASSGGYNEKLFF. CDR3 sequence (DNA): TGTGCCAGCAGCGGGGGGTATAATGAAAAACTGTTTTTT.

The chain couples TRBV30 to TRBJ1-3, with 7 bases lining up with TRBD1. Germline V gives CDR1 GTSNPN, CDR2 SVGIG (reference sequence). After removal of 5 bases from V and 2 bases from J, the junction contained 0 bases not matched to a gene. The CDR3 sequence is 12 residues long. The CDR3 sequence is CAWGTAGNTIYF. The CDR3 DNA sequence: TGTGCCTGGGGGACAGCTGGAAACACCATATATTTT.

The chain carries TRBV6-5 and TRBJ1-2; TRBD1 matches 8 bases. From germline, CDR1 is MNHEY and CDR2 SVGAGI. The CDR3 extends over 14 amino acids. V dropped 5 bases and J dropped 7; count of bases not matched to a gene: 9. The CDR3 DNA sequence: TGTGCCAGCAGTAATCATCGACAGGGGTTTGGCTACACCTTC. This sequence encodes CASSNHRQGFGYTF.

V is TRBV12-3 or TRBV12-4 and J is TRBJ1-6; D gene uncertain. With 2 bases removed from V and 9 bases from J, the gap between germline ends came to 14 bases. The CDR3 has 15 amino acids. The CDR3 nucleotides are TGTGCCAGCAGTTTATCGAGCGCGGGCGGTTCACCCCTCCACTTT. Protein: CASSLSSAGGSPLHF.

As to this clonotype: The limits of the CDR3 on the DNA are not certain, so only TCRdb's listed CDR3 is given. The chain carries TRBV7-5 and TRBJ1-2; the listed D gene, TRBD1, was not tested against the DNA. TRBV7-5 has pseudogene status. The CDR3 has 18 amino acids, counting both end residues. The CDR3 loop is CTSVPEGPGGQGNYGYTF.

This clonotype occurred many times. CDR3 sequence reads: CATKTGVTEAFF. DNA for the CDR3: TGTGCCACCAAAACAGGGGTCACTGAAGCTTTCTTT. V gene TRBV19 combines with J gene TRBJ1-1; 7 bases line up with TRBD1. The J segment lost 4 bases and the V segment lost 10 bases, leaving 6 bases of the junction unmatched. Germline V gives CDR1 LNHDA, CDR2 SQIVND (reference sequence). This CDR3 has 12 residues. Full variable domain (remainder filled in from reference TRBV19 and TRBJ1-1): DGGITQSPKYLFRKEGQNVTLSCEQNLNHDAMYWYRQDPGQGLRLIYYSQIVNDFQKGDIAEGYSVSREKKESFPLTVTSAQKNPTAFYLCATKTGVTEAFFGQGTRLTVV.

V usage is TRBV7-2 and J usage is TRBJ1-2; 7 bases line up with TRBD1. The CDR3 sequence is 14 residues long. V was clipped by 6 bases and J by 8 bases; unmatched bases: 12. Germline V gene sequence: CDR1 SGHTA, CDR2 FQGNSA. CDR3 residues: CASSLRTGRDGYTF. Written as DNA, the CDR3 is TGTGCCAGCAGTCTCCGGACAGGAAGAGACGGCTACACCTTC.

Remarks on this clonotype: A read error may be the cause here, since a much bigger clone is one base away. V is TRBV5-1 and J is TRBJ1-2; 11 nucleotides match TRBD1. Germline lookup yields CDR1 SGHRS and CDR2 YFSETQ. There are 15 residues in the CDR3. Trimming at V came to 7 bases and at J to 7 bases, leaving 12 bases not matched to a gene. The CDR3 coding sequence is TGCGCCAGCTCCGGACAGGGGGCTGCATCCGGTGGCTACACCTTC. Translating gives CASSGQGAASGGYTF.

The chain employs TRBV6-6 and TRBJ1-1, with D unclear. The CDR3 contains 12 residues. Between the trimmed V and J ends, which lost 8 bases and 5 bases, there was a span of 12 bases. Germline loops: CDR1 MNHNY, CDR2 SVGAGI (reference sequence). CDR3 amino acids: CASYLGRTEAFF. In nucleotides, the CDR3 is TGTGCCAGCTATCTCGGAAGGACTGAAGCTTTCTTT.